This TCR beta chain was profiled in a study of cytomegalovirus exposure and HLA in healthy donors. Amplification used 60 Vbeta primers and 13 Jbeta primers. Assay used: immunoSEQ multiplex PCR; TCRdb lists only in-frame clones, some missing. The table records under 200,000 clones, roughly 80% of them present only once. Germline CDR1 reads SGDLS; CDR2 reads YYNGEE. The V gene end was trimmed by 4 bases and the J gene end by 0 bases; junction bases not matched to a gene: 2. The CDR3 covers 15 residues. This rearrangement joins TRBV9 to TRBJ1-3; TRBD1 aligns across 9 bases. This TCR was recovered from a human donor in good health. The sequencing input was PBMCs. CDR3 sequence: CASSPQGASGNTIYF. CDR3 DNA: TGTGCCAGCAGCCCACAGGGGGCCTCTGGAAACACCATATATTTT.